This T cell receptor beta chain was captured in a study of blood T cell repertoires in COVID-19. The repertoire was sequenced with immunoSEQ multiplex PCR; TCRdb's copy has only in-frame clones and lacks some. The sample lists some 180,000 clones, around 84% occurring once. There are 13 residues in the CDR3. After removal of 11 bases from V and 0 bases from J, the junction contained 3 bases not matched to a gene. The sequence was collected from a woman of 80 years or more with COVID-19, enrolled during active disease. Specimen: peripheral blood. The rearrangement joins TRBV12-3 or TRBV12-4 to TRBJ1-3; TRBD1 matches at 8 bases. Written as DNA, the CDR3 is TGTGCCGAGGACAGGGCCTCTGGAAACACCATATATTTT. Translating it yields CAEDRASGNTIYF.